The rows below give T cell receptor beta chains drawn from one sample of a study of blood T cell repertoires in COVID-19. The table came from immunoSEQ multiplex PCR; TCRdb's copy has only in-frame clones and leaves some out. This table has about 100,000 clones, 70% to 80% appearing once. Sequencing input: peripheral blood. The receptors come from a woman in her 70s with acute or convalescent COVID-19. Each CDR3 is given with its conserved first and last residue. A D gene is named only where the DNA matches it firmly. Size is stated for part of the rows, as once, few or many counts, or as a class when the clone is expanded.

j_gene | abundance | v_gene | d_gene | CDR3nt | CDR3aa
TRBJ1-5 | NA | TRBV30 | NA | TGTGCCTGGAGCGGGGACAATAATCAGCCCCAGCATTTT | CAWSGDNNQPQHF
TRBJ2-3 | once | TRBV9 | NA | TGTGCCAGCGGGAGGTGGGGGTATGGCACAGATACGCAGTATTTT | CASGRWGYGTDTQYF
TRBJ2-3 | NA | TRBV2 | TRBD2 | TGTGCCAGCAGTATTGGACTAGCGGGGGAGTCAGATACGCAGTATTTT | CASSIGLAGESDTQYF
TRBJ2-7 | NA | TRBV9 | NA | TGTGCCAGCAGCGGACCCATGAGGGGGGAGCAGTACTTC | CASSGPMRGEQYF
TRBJ1-1 | NA | TRBV28 | NA | TGTGCCAGCAGTCCGCTACAAATAACAGGGTTCGGCAGCCCTTTCTTT | CASSPLQITGFGSPFF
TRBJ1-2 | NA | TRBV4-2 | NA | TGTGCCAGCAGCCAAGAGGCGGGTTCCAGGAGTGGCTACACCTTC | CASSQEAGSRSGYTF
TRBJ1-5 | NA | TRBV4-1 | TRBD1 | TGCGCCAGCAGCCAAGATGGAGGGACAGGGAATCAGCCCCAGCATTTT | CASSQDGGTGNQPQHF
TRBJ1-1 | NA | TRBV28 | TRBD1 | TGTGCCAGCAGACCTAGACAGGGGGTTTCGAACACTGAAGCTTTCTTT | CASRPRQGVSNTEAFF
TRBJ2-7 | NA | TRBV5-1 | TRBD2 | TGCGCCAGCAGCTCAGGACTAGCGAAGTCCTACGAGCAGTACTTC | CASSSGLAKSYEQYF
TRBJ1-4 | NA | TRBV28 | TRBD1 | TGTGCCAGCAGTTTCCAGACAGGGACTAATGAAAAACTGTTTTTT | CASSFQTGTNEKLFF
TRBJ2-5 | NA | TRBV15 | NA | TGTGCCACCAGCCGCGGTTTCCAAGAGACCCAGTACTTC | CATSRGFQETQYF
TRBJ2-3 | few | TRBV4-3 | NA | TGCGCCAGCAGCCAAGATATCTTAGGCAGGGATAGCACAGATACGCAGTATTTT | CASSQDILGRDSTDTQYF
TRBJ1-1 | few | TRBV3-1/TRBV3-2 | NA | TGTGCCAGCAGCCAGCAGGGCACTGAAGCTTTCTTT | CASSQQGTEAFF
TRBJ2-7 | once | TRBV3-1/TRBV3-2 | NA | TGTGCCAGCAGCCAAGACGCAGCGGTAAGCTCCTACGAGCAGTACTTC | CASSQDAAVSSYEQYF
TRBJ1-2 | NA | TRBV19 | NA | TGTGCCAGTAGTGGGGGGCGCGGGGGAAATGGCTACACCTTC | CASSGGRGGNGYTF
TRBJ1-1 | NA | TRBV3-1/TRBV3-2 | NA | TGTGCCAGCAGCCAAGCCGGGAACACTGAAGCTTTCTTT | CASSQAGNTEAFF
TRBJ1-2 | once | TRBV19 | NA | TGTGCCAGTACCCGAGCGGGGGTCGGCTATGGCTACACCTTC | CASTRAGVGYGYTF
TRBJ2-2 | once | TRBV4-1 | TRBD2 | TGCGCCAGCAGCCTCCTATTAAAGGCGGCGGGGGGGCCTCCCGGGGAGCTGTTTTTT | CASSLLLKAAGGPPGELFF
TRBJ1-2 | NA | TRBV28 | TRBD1 | TGTGCCATCGACACAGGGACAGGGGGTAACTATGGCTACACCTTC | CAIDTGTGGNYGYTF
TRBJ2-2 | NA | TRBV14 | TRBD1 | TGTGCCAGCAGCCTCAGGGACAGGGGGCCGGAGGCCGGGGAGCTGTTTTTT | CASSLRDRGPEAGELFF
TRBJ1-2 | NA | TRBV9 | NA | TGTGCCAGCAGCGTAGACGGGGCTGGGGGGTATGGCTACACCTTC | CASSVDGAGGYGYTF
TRBJ2-5 | NA | TRBV27 | TRBD2 | TGTGCCAGCAGTTTCGGGACTAGCGGGGGGGCCGGTGAGACCCAGTACTTC | CASSFGTSGGAGETQYF
TRBJ2-5 | NA | TRBV6-2/TRBV6-3 | TRBD1 | TGTGCCAGCAGCCGATTGACAGGGGGACAAGAGACCCAGTACTTC | CASSRLTGGQETQYF
TRBJ2-1 | NA | TRBV19 | NA | TGTGCCAGTCTGGGGGGGCCGGGTTACAATGAGCAGTTCTTC | CASLGGPGYNEQFF
TRBJ1-6 | NA | TRBV5-1 | TRBD1 | TGCGCCAGCAGTCTTGCCACCGGGACAGGGGTTAAATCACCCCTCCACTTT | CASSLATGTGVKSPLHF
TRBJ1-6 | NA | TRBV11-2 | NA | TGTGCCAGCAGCCCGGCGGGTGGACGGACTAATTCACCCCTCCACTTT | CASSPAGGRTNSPLHF
TRBJ2-1 | NA | TRBV11-3 | TRBD2 | TGTGCCAGCAGCTTAGACGGGACTAGTATTTTCCATGAGCAGTTCTTC | CASSLDGTSIFHEQFF
TRBJ1-2 | many | TRBV27 | NA | TGTGCCAGCAGTTTATCCCCACAGGTCTATGGCTACACCTTC | CASSLSPQVYGYTF
TRBJ2-1 | NA | TRBV19 | NA | TGTGCCAGTAGTTCCCAGGCAGGGCCAAGCAATGAGCAGTTCTTC | CASSSQAGPSNEQFF
TRBJ2-6 | once | TRBV6-5 | NA | TGTGCCAGCAGCCCCGTCCTAGGCGGGGCCAACGTCCTGACTTTC | CASSPVLGGANVLTF
TRBJ1-5 | NA | TRBV19 | TRBD1 | TGTGCCAGTAAGGGACAGGGGGATCAGCCCCAGCATTTT | CASKGQGDQPQHF
TRBJ2-5 | NA | TRBV19 | NA | TGTGCCAGTAGTATGGAGGGCAGATCCCAAGAGACCCAGTACTTC | CASSMEGRSQETQYF
TRBJ2-5 | NA | TRBV10-3 | NA | TGTGCCATCAGTGACGTATGGGGGGTTGAGACCCAGTACTTC | CAISDVWGVETQYF
TRBJ2-3 | NA | TRBV11-2 | TRBD2 | TGTGCCAGCAGCTTAAGCGGGGGGGTTCCTGATACGCAGTATTTT | CASSLSGGVPDTQYF
TRBJ1-6 | NA | TRBV6-6 | NA | TGTGCCAGCAGTAAATCCGAGATATCGAGCAATAGTCCCCTCCACTTT | CASSKSEISSNSPLHF
TRBJ1-2 | NA | TRBV20-1 | TRBD1 | TGCAGTGCGCCGACAGGGGACGGCTACACCTTC | CSAPTGDGYTF
TRBJ1-2 | once | TRBV5-4 | NA | TGTGCCAGCAGCCGAACAACAGGAAACTATGGCTACACCTTC | CASSRTTGNYGYTF
TRBJ2-1 | NA | TRBV2 | TRBD1 | TGTGCCACAGAAGGACAGGGGAATGATGAGCAGTTCTTC | CATEGQGNDEQFF
TRBJ2-4 | NA | TRBV5-4 | NA | TGTGCCAGCAGCCGCGAAGAGACAGGAAACATTCAGTACTTC | CASSREETGNIQYF
TRBJ2-2 | once | TRBV27 | TRBD1 | TGTGCCAGCAGTACCCCCGGGACAGGCCTCACCGGGGAGCTGTTTTTT | CASSTPGTGLTGELFF
TRBJ1-5 | few | TRBV30 | NA | TGTGCCTGGGGAGACATTTTTAGCAATCAGCCCCAGCATTTT | CAWGDIFSNQPQHF